These T cell receptor beta chains were read from a single sample in a study of blood T cell repertoires in COVID-19. Generated by immunoSEQ multiplex PCR, the TCRdb table keeps only in-frame clones and is missing some. The sample lists approximately 300,000 clones; approximately 86% were seen once. Sequencing used peripheral blood. The receptors here all came from a woman aged 45-60 years who had recovered from COVID-19. CDR3s include the opening cysteine and the closing phenylalanine or tryptophan. Each record gives: clone size, V gene, J gene, D gene, CDR3 DNA, CDR3 protein. The D gene is left open where the match is weak. A clone size is listed for some rows: how often the clone was seen (once, few, many), or a class if it is expanded.

>few|TRBV7-9|TRBJ2-7|TRBD2
TGTGCCAGCAGCCGGGCCGGGACTAGCGCCTACGAGCAGTACTTC
CASSRAGTSAYEQYF
>few|TRBV5-8|TRBJ2-7|TRBD2
TGTGCCAGCAGCGTAGCGGGAATGGGAGAGCAGTACTTC
CASSVAGMGEQYF
>once|TRBV27|TRBJ1-1|.
TGTGCCAGCAGTTCGAGGGGGGGAACTGAAGCTTTCTTT
CASSSRGGTEAFF
>.|TRBV6-5|TRBJ1-4|TRBD1
TGTGCCAGCAGCCGGGGGACAGGGGGACGAGAAAAACTGTTTTTT
CASSRGTGGREKLFF
>.|TRBV6-5|TRBJ2-7|TRBD2
TGTGCCAGCAGACCCAAGCGGGGGAGCACCTACGAGCAGTACTTC
CASRPKRGSTYEQYF
>.|TRBV18|TRBJ1-2|.
TGTGCCAGCTCACCAGGGGGGGACTATGGCTACACCTTC
CASSPGGDYGYTF
>once|TRBV7-2|TRBJ2-1|TRBD2
TGTGCCAGCAGCCCAACAAATCTAGGACTAGCGGGGGGGCATGAGCAGTTCTTC
CASSPTNLGLAGGHEQFF
>.|TRBV9|TRBJ2-6|.
TGTGCCAGCAGCGTAGGGAGTAGCTCTGGGGCCAACGTCCTGACTTTC
CASSVGSSSGANVLTF
>.|TRBV2|TRBJ2-7|TRBD2
TGTGCCAGCAGCTTCGGACTAGCGGGGGACGGCGAGCAGTACTTC
CASSFGLAGDGEQYF
>.|TRBV28|TRBJ1-2|.
TGTGCCAGCAGTTTGGTTAGCTATGGCTACACCTTC
CASSLVSYGYTF
>.|TRBV6-2/TRBV6-3|TRBJ1-1|.
TGTGCCAGCAGTTACAATGCAGGGTTCGAAGCTTTCTTT
CASSYNAGFEAFF
>.|TRBV7-8|TRBJ2-1|.
TGTGCCAGCAGCTTAGATCGCGCGGGGGAGCAGTTCTTC
CASSLDRAGEQFF
>once|TRBV4-3|TRBJ2-3|.
TGCGCCAGCAGCCAAGACCACGGCGGGAAGACGCAGTATTTT
CASSQDHGGKTQYF
>.|TRBV5-1|TRBJ1-6|TRBD1
TGCGCCAGCAGCTTAGGATCCGGGACAGTTAGCTCCTATAATTCACCCCTCCACTTT
CASSLGSGTVSSYNSPLHF
>.|TRBV27|TRBJ2-1|.
TGTGCCAGCAGTCTCAGCCTAGCGTACAATGAGCAGTTCTTC
CASSLSLAYNEQFF
>.|TRBV27|TRBJ2-2|.
TGTGCCAGCAGTTTAATGGGAGGGGGAACCGGGGAGCTGTTTTTT
CASSLMGGGTGELFF
>.|TRBV19|TRBJ1-2|.
TGTGCCAGTAGGCAACCCCTACAGGGTGGGGGCTACACCTTC
CASRQPLQGGGYTF
>few|TRBV3-1/TRBV3-2|TRBJ1-2|TRBD1
TGTGCCAGCAGCCATGACAGGGGGGACTATGGCTACACCTTC
CASSHDRGDYGYTF
>.|TRBV6-5|TRBJ2-1|TRBD2
TGTGCCAGCACTAGCGGGAGTCAAAGTGTCAATGAGCAGTTCTTC
CASTSGSQSVNEQFF
>once|TRBV6-2/TRBV6-3|TRBJ2-1|.
TGTGCCAGCAGTTACCCAGGGGCTGGGGTCGATGAGCAGTTCTTC
CASSYPGAGVDEQFF
>.|TRBV19|TRBJ2-3|.
TGTGCCAGTAGTATTGGCCAGATAGATACGCAGTATTTT
CASSIGQIDTQYF
>.|TRBV10-3|TRBJ1-3|.
TGTGCCATCAGCCAGGGGAACTCTGGAAACACCATATATTTT
CAISQGNSGNTIYF
>once|TRBV10-3|TRBJ1-4|.
TGTGCCATCAAATCGGGGGCTAATGAAAAACTGTTTTTT
CAIKSGANEKLFF
>.|TRBV28|TRBJ1-3|TRBD1
TGTGCCAGCAGTTTTTTATCAACAGGGGCCTCTGGAAACACCATATATTTT
CASSFLSTGASGNTIYF
>.|TRBV2|TRBJ1-1|TRBD1
TGTGCCAGCAGTGAAGTGGACAGGGTAAGGCACACTGAAGCTTTCTTT
CASSEVDRVRHTEAFF
>few|TRBV3-1/TRBV3-2|TRBJ2-7|TRBD2
TGTGCCAGCAGCCAAGATGGGACTAGCGGTTGGCTGGGGTCGCAGTACTTC
CASSQDGTSGWLGSQYF
>.|TRBV20-1|TRBJ2-7|TRBD1
TGCAGTGCTGAAACAGGGGACGAGCAGTACTTC
CSAETGDEQYF
>once|TRBV5-5|TRBJ1-2|.
TGTGCCAGCAGCTTTCGGGAGGGGAGGGGAATTCATGGCTACACCTTC
CASSFREGRGIHGYTF
>.|TRBV27|TRBJ2-5|.
TGTGCCAGCAGTTTACATTACCAAGAGACCCAGTACTTC
CASSLHYQETQYF
>.|TRBV7-9|TRBJ1-1|.
TGTGCCAGCAGACGGAGGGGAGGGGTAAACGGGGAGGACACTGAAGCTTTCTTT
CASRRRGGVNGEDTEAFF
>.|TRBV6-5|TRBJ2-4|.
TGTGCCAGCAGTCACGACATCGCGTCCAAAAACATTCAGTACTTC
CASSHDIASKNIQYF
>.|TRBV28|TRBJ2-1|.
TGTGCCAGCAGTACACACCACGGGGGGCGTCTTCTCAATGAGCAGTTCTTC
CASSTHHGGRLLNEQFF
>.|TRBV18|TRBJ1-5|.
TGTGCCAGCTCACCCACAGCTAGCAATCAGCCCCAGCATTTT
CASSPTASNQPQHF
>.|TRBV7-3|TRBJ1-1|TRBD1
TGTGCCAGCAGCACCCAGACAGGGGAAACTGAAGCTTTCTTT
CASSTQTGETEAFF